The rows below give T cell receptor beta chains drawn from one sample of a study of T cell changes during pregnancy in multiple sclerosis. Only in-frame clones appear in the TCRdb table, and some are missing; sequencing was by immunoSEQ multiplex PCR. The sample lists 25,000 to 35,000 clones, roughly 92% occurring once. Material: CD8+ T cells from peripheral blood mononuclear cells, obtained before pregnancy. The receptors originated from a female donor with multiple sclerosis, enrolled in a pregnancy study. Both conserved end residues are trimmed from each CDR3. The order of the fields is V gene, CDR3 protein.

TRBV4-2 ASSQEERETSIYEQF
TRBV6-8 ASSNTGETGVNTEAF
TRBV28 ASSPVVYNEQF
TRBV4-1 ASGSGHGETQY
TRBV10-2 ASDSSGTDTQY
TRBV6-5 ASSYSGTSGLF
TRBV4-2 ASSQESGGPNEQF
TRBV29-1 SVDPGLAGNEQF
TRBV7-9 ASSHRDRGSYEQY
TRBV27 ASSSYRGINEKLF
TRBV27 ASSQGQTSYNEQF
TRBV9 ASSSRVDGINYGYT
TRBV29-1 SVTGHPTDLSGNTIY
TRBV7-6 ASSLEADNEKLF
TRBV2 ASSDPQGYGYT
TRBV6-1 ASSEGWASGGVKYNEQF
TRBV27 ASGGQGATDTQY
TRBV9 ASSVVESSTDTQY
TRBV7-6 ASSLRSGRAYEQY
TRBV19 ASSITVSREAF
TRBV27 ASNQEAGGLGDEQF
TRBV7-9 ASSPRDRVIELPYGYT
TRBV10-3 AISEGAHGYT
TRBV28 ASSLTSGGQETQY
TRBV7-3 ASRTSGGDEQF
TRBV4-2 ASSQELREYSEQF
TRBV7-7 ASSLLAGGEDTQY
TRBV4-1 ASRATDRYNTEAF
TRBV19 ASSPTTGPGYT
TRBV7-6 ASSQLQGPDQPQH
TRBV27 ASFIGNLNTEAF
TRBV27 ASSLSILGTDGYT
TRBV4-3 ASSSGSSSPLH
TRBV7-3 ASSLEGGFTDTQY
TRBV18 ASSQDREGVGYGYT
TRBV7-8 ASSQPTRGDGSYEQY
TRBV6-1 ASSEDPAGGPGTKNIQY
TRBV4-3 ASSQDRQGHEQY
TRBV6-1 ASSGTAVAFGEQF
TRBV27 ASGDRGWSDEQY
TRBV19 ASSPGIAEGIGELF
TRBV7-2 ASSARGDGYT
TRBV7-8 ASSLRQLNTEAF
TRBV27 ASSRARNYGYT